This T cell receptor (beta chain) comes out of a study of shared clonotypes between healthy human individuals. Study context: Participating donors consisted of two women and a few men aged 18 to 49.

Broader study findings: An anticipated effect of sequencing depth on clonotype sharing among donors was recognized.

The healthy adult donors were HIV-negative and reported no recent acute infections or vaccinations. CDR1 is SGHAT, CDR2 FQNNGV, per germline. Trimming left V 1 base short and J 4 bases short, with 10 bases between. The CDR3 is 14 amino acids. A note on this clone: Its antigen is unknown.

Produced via immunoSEQ multiplex PCR; TCRdb's table is partial and in-frame only. The sample comprises 1.4 million to 1.5 million clones, roughly 96% of which are singletons, and 1% to 1.5% rests with the top ten. The source material was naive CD4+ T cells sorted from blood. Described subset: CD45RA+ positively selected. The TCR was taken from a man aged 25-45 years in good health. V usage is TRBV11-2 and J usage is TRBJ1-1; D not certain. In DNA form, the CDR3 reads TGTGCCAGCAGCTTAGGACCCGAGGGCACTGAAGCTTTCTTT. This encodes CASSLGPEGTEAFF.